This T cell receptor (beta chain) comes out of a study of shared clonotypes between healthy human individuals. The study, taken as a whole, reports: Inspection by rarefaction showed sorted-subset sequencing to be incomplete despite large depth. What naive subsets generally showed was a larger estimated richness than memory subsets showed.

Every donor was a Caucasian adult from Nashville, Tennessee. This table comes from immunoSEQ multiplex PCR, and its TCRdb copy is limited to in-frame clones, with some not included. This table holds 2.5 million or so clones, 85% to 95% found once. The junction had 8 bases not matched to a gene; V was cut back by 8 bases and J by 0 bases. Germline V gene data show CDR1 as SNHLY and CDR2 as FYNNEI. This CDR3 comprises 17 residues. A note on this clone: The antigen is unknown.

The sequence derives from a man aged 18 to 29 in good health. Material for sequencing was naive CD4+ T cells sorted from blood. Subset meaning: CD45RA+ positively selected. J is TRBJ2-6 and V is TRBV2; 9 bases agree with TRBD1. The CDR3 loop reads CASFPGTGNSGANVLTF. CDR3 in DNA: TGTGCCAGCTTCCCCGGGACAGGGAACTCTGGGGCCAACGTCCTGACTTTC.